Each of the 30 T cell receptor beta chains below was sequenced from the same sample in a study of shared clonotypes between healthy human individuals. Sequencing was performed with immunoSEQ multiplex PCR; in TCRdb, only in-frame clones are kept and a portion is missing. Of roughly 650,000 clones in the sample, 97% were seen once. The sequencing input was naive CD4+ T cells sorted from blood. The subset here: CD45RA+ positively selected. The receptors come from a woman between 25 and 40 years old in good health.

The CDR3 DNA follows: TGTGCCAGCAGTTACCGGGACAGGGGGCCAGATACGCAGTATTTT. This codes for CASSYRDRGPDTQYF. V gene TRBV27 combines with J gene TRBJ2-3; 12 positions agree with TRBD1. Germline V CDR1 and CDR2: MNHEY, SMNVEV (reference sequence). CDR3 length: 15 residues. The V and J ends lost 4 bases and 4 bases, in that order; junction bases with no gene match: 3.

CDR3 in amino acids: CASSQGKAPGDDEYYEQYF. DNA for the CDR3: TGCGCCAGCAGCCAAGGGAAGGCCCCTGGGGACGATGAATACTACGAGCAGTACTTC. The rearrangement joins TRBV4-1 to TRBJ2-7; D tentatively fits TRBD1 or TRBD2 (5 bases each). Trimming took 1 base from V and 3 from J, leaving 25 bases between them. The CDR3 covers 19 residues. Germline assignment: CDR1 MGHRA and CDR2 YSYEKL.

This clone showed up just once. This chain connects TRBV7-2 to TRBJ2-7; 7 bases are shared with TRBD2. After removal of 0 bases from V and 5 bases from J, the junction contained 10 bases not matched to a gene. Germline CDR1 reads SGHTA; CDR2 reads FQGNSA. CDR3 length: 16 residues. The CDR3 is CASSLASGGGSHEQYF. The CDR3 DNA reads TGTGCCAGCAGCTTAGCGAGTGGGGGAGGGAGCCACGAGCAGTACTTC.

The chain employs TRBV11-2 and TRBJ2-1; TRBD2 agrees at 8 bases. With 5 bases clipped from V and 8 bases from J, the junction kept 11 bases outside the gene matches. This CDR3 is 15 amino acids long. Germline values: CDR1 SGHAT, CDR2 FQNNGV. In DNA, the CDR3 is TGTGCCAGCAGCCCGGGTGGCGGGAGGAGGTATGAGCAGTTCTTC. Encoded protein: CASSPGGGRRYEQFF.

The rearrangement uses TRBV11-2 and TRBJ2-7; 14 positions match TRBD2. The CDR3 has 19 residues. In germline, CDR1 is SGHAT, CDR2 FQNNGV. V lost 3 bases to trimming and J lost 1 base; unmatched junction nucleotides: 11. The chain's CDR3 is CASSLGTSGRDGWSYEQYF. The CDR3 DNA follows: TGTGCCAGCAGCTTGGGGACTAGCGGGAGAGATGGTTGGTCCTACGAGCAGTACTTC. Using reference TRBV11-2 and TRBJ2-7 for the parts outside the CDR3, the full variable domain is EAGVAQSPRYKIIEKRQSVAFWCNPISGHATLYWYQQILGQGPKLLIQFQNNGVVDDSQLPKDRFSAERLKGVDSTLKIQPAKLEDSAVYLCASSLGTSGRDGWSYEQYFGPGTRLTVT.

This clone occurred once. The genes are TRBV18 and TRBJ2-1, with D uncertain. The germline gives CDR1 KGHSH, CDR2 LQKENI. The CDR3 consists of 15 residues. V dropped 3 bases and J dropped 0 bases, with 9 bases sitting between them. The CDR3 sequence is CASSPPQSSYNEQFF. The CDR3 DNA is TGTGCCAGCTCACCTCCCCAGAGCTCCTACAATGAGCAGTTCTTC.

The CDR3 DNA reads as TGTGCCAGCAGCCTTACTTGGACGGTTTTAGGGCCTGGAAACACCATATATTTT. Translation gives CASSLTWTVLGPGNTIYF. The V and J genes are TRBV7-8 and TRBJ1-3; D call uncertain. There are 18 residues in the CDR3. V lost 5 bases and J 2 bases, leaving 22 bases between the germline ends. Germline V gene data show CDR1 as SGHVS and CDR2 as FQNEAQ.

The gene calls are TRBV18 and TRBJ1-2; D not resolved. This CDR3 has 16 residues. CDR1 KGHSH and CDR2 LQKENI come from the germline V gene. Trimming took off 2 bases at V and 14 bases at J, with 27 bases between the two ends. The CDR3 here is CASSPTRTTMAEVRTF. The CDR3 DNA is TGTGCCAGCTCACCAACCAGAACAACTATGGCTGAGGTCCGGACCTTC.

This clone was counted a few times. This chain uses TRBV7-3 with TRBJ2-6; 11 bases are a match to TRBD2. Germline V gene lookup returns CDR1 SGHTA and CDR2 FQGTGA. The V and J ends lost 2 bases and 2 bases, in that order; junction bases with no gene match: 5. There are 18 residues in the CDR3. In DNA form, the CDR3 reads TGTGCCAGCAGCTTAGACCCACTAGCGGGAGCTGGGGCCAACGTCCTGACTTTC. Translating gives CASSLDPLAGAGANVLTF.

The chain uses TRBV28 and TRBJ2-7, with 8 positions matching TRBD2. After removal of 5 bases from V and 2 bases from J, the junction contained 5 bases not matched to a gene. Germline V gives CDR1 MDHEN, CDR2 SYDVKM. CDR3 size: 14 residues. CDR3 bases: TGTGCCAGCAGTCGGGGGGGGATCCCCTACGAGCAGTACTTC. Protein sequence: CASSRGGIPYEQYF. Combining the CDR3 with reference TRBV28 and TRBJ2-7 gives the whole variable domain DVKVTQSSRYLVKRTGEKVFLECVQDMDHENMFWYRQDPGLGLRLIYFSYDVKMKEKGDIPEGYSVSREKKERFSLILESASTNQTSMYLCASSRGGIPYEQYFGPGTRLTVT.

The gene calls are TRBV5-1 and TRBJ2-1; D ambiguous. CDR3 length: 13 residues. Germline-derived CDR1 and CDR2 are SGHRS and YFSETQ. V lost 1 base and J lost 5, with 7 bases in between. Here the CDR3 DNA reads TGCGCCAGCAGCTTGACCGGAGACAATGAGCAGTTCTTC. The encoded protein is CASSLTGDNEQFF.

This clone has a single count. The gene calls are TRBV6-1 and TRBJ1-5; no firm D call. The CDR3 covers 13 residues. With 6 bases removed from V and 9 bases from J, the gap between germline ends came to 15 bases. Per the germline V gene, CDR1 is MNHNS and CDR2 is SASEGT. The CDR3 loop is CASRPDPTRPQHF. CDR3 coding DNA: TGTGCCAGCAGGCCGGACCCAACCCGGCCCCAGCATTTT.

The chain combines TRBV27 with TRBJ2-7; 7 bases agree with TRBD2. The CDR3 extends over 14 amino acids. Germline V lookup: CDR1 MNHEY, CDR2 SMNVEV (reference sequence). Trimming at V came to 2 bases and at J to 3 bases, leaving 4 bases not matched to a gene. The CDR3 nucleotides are TGTGCCAGCAGTTTAAGCGGGGCGGGCTACGAGCAGTACTTC. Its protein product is CASSLSGAGYEQYF.

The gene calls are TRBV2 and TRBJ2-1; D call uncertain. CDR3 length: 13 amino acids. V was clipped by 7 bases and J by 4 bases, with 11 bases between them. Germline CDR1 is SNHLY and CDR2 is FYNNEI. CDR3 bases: TGTGCCAGCATTAAGGAGCAGTACAATGAGCAGTTCTTC. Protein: CASIKEQYNEQFF.

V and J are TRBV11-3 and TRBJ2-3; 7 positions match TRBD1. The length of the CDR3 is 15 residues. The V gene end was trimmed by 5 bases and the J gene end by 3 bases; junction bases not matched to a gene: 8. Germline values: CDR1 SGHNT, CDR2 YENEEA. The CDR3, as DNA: TGTGCCAGCAGCCGTGACTCGGGACAGACAGATACGCAGTATTTT. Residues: CASSRDSGQTDTQYF. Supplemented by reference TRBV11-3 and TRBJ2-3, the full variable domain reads EAGVVQSPRYKIIEKKQPVAFWCNPISGHNTLYWYLQNLGQGPELLIRYENEEAVDDSQLPKDRFSAERLKGVDSTLKIQPAELGDSAVYLCASSRDSGQTDTQYFGPGTRLTVL.

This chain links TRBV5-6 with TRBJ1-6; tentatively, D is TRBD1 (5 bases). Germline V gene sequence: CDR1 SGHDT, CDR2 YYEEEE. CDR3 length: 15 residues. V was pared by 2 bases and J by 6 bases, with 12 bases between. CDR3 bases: TGTGCCAGCAGCTTAAGAGGGGCGTTTAATTCACCCCTCCACTTT. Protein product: CASSLRGAFNSPLHF.

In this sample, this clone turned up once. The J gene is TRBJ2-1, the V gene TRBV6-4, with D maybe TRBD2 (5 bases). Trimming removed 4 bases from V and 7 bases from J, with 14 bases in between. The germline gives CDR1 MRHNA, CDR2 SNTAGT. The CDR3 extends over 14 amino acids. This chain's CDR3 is CASSVAGEANEQFF. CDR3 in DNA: TGTGCCAGCAGTGTGGCGGGCGAGGCAAATGAGCAGTTCTTC.

CDR3 bases: TGTGCCACCAGCAGAGCTGTCGTGACCTGGGATACGCAGTATTTT. Translation: CATSRAVVTWDTQYF. The J gene is TRBJ2-3, the V gene TRBV15, with no clear D. The CDR3 is made up of 15 amino acids. The germline V gene encodes CDR1 LNHNV and CDR2 YYDKDF (reference sequence). Between the trimmed V and J ends, which lost 1 base and 6 bases, there was a span of 14 bases. The variable domain in full, completed from reference TRBV15 and TRBJ2-3, reads DAMVIQNPRYQVTQFGKPVTLSCSQTLNHNVMYWYQQKSSQAPKLLFHYYDKDFNNEADTPDNFQSRRPNTSFCFLDIRSPGLGDTAMYLCATSRAVVTWDTQYFGPGTRLTVL.

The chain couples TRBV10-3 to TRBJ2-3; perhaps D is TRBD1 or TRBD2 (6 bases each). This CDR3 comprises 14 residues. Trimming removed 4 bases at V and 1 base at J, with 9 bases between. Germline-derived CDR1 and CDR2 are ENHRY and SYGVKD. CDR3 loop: CAISGRGGTDTQYF. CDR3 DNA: TGTGCCATCAGTGGGAGGGGGGGCACAGATACGCAGTATTTT.

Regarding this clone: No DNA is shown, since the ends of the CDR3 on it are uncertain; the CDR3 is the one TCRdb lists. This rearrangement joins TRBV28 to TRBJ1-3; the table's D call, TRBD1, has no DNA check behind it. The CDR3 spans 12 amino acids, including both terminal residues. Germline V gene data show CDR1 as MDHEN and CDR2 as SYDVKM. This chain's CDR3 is CASRSLATPYIF.

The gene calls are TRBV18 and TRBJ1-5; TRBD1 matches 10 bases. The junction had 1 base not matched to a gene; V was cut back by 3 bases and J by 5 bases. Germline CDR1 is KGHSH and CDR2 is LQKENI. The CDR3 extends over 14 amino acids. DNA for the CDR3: TGTGCCAGCTCACCCGGGACAGGGGATCAGCCCCAGCATTTT. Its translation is CASSPGTGDQPQHF. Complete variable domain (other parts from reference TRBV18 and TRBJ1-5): NAGVMQNPRHLVRRRGQEARLRCSPMKGHSHVYWYRQLPEEGLKFMVYLQKENIIDESGMPKERFSAEFPKEGPSILRIQQVVRGDSAAYFCASSPGTGDQPQHFGDGTRLSIL.

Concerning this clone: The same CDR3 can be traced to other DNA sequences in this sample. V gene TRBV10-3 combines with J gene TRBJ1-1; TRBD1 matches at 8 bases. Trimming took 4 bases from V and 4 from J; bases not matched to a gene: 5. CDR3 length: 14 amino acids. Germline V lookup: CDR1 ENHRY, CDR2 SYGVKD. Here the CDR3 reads CAISAQGASTEAFF. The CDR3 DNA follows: TGTGCCATCAGTGCTCAGGGGGCGAGCACTGAAGCTTTCTTT.

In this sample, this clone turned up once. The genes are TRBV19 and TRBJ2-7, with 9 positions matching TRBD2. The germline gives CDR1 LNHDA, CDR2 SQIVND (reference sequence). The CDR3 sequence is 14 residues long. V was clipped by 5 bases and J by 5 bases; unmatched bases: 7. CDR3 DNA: TGTGCCAGTAGTGTAGCGGGAGATTCCCACGAGCAGTACTTC. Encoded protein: CASSVAGDSHEQYF.

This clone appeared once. The CDR3 sequence is CASSAYRGTRNYEQYF. The CDR3 coding sequence is TGTGCCAGCAGTGCCTATCGGGGGACACGAAATTACGAGCAGTACTTC. The V gene is TRBV6-1, the J gene TRBJ2-7; D is perhaps TRBD1 or TRBD2 (6 bases each). Germline V CDR1 and CDR2: MNHNS, SASEGT. V was trimmed by 4 bases and J by 4 bases, leaving 20 bases between them. This CDR3 spans 16 amino acids.

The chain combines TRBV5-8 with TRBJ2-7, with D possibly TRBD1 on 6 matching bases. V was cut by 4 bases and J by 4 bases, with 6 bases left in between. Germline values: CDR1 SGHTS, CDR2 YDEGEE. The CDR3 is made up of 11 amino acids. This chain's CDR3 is CASSDRYEQYF. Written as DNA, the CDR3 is TGTGCCAGCAGCGACAGGTACGAGCAGTACTTC.

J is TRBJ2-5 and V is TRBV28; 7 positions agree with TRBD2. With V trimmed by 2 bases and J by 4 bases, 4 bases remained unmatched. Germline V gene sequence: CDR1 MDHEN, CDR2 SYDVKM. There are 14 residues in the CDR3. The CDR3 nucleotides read TGTGCCAGCAGTTTAGGCGGGAGAGGAGAGACCCAGTACTTC. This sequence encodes CASSLGGRGETQYF. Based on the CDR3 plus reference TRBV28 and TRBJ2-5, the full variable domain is DVKVTQSSRYLVKRTGEKVFLECVQDMDHENMFWYRQDPGLGLRLIYFSYDVKMKEKGDIPEGYSVSREKKERFSLILESASTNQTSMYLCASSLGGRGETQYFGPGTRLLVL.

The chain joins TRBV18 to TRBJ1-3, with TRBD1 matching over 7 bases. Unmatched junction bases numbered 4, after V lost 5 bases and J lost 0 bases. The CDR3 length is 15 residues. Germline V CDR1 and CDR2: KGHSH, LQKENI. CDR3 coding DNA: TGTGCCAGCTCAGCTGGGACAGCCTCTGGAAACACCATATATTTT. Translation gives CASSAGTASGNTIYF. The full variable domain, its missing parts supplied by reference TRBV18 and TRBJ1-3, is NAGVMQNPRHLVRRRGQEARLRCSPMKGHSHVYWYRQLPEEGLKFMVYLQKENIIDESGMPKERFSAEFPKEGPSILRIQQVVRGDSAAYFCASSAGTASGNTIYFGEGSWLTVV.

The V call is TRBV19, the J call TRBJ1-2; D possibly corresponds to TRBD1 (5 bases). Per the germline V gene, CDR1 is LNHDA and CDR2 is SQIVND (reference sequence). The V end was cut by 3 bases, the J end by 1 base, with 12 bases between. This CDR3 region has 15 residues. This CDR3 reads CASSMASRVNYGYTF. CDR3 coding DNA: TGTGCCAGTAGTATGGCCTCCAGGGTTAACTATGGCTACACCTTC.

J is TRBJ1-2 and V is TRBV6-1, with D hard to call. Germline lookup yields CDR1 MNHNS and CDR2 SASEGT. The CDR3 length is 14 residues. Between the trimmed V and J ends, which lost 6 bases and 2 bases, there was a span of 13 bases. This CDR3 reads CASSQNTVNYGYTF. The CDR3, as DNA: TGTGCCAGCAGCCAAAATACGGTCAACTATGGCTACACCTTC.

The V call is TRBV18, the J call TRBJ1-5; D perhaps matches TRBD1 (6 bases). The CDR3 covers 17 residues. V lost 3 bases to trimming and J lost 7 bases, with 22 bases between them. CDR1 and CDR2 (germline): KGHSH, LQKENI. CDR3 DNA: TGTGCCAGCTCACCTCTTCCCACGACAGGCCTTGGACAGCCCCAGCATTTT. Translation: CASSPLPTTGLGQPQHF.